This T cell receptor beta chain is drawn from a study of identical twins. Study conclusions and caveats: Out-of-frame alpha sequences common to twins exhibited a surplus of low generation probability. There is a chance that invariant MAIT and iNKT cells partially muddied zero-insertion analyses. The authors drew conclusions from cross-sectional statistical analysis rather than following the same donors. Cord blood beta clonotypes that were abundant carried fewer insertions, and memory repertoires showed no such trend.

Regarding this clonotype: What it recognizes is unknown.

MiXCR, run by TCRdb on the 5' RACE reads, gives a single entry per CDR3 protein. This sample yields roughly 230,000 distinct CDR3 sequences, of which 6.5% to 9.5% are seen a single time; around 3% belongs to the top ten. The sample also formed part of further work on yellow fever vaccine responses in identical twins.

Sequencing input: CD8+ T cells sorted from blood. The source is a woman aged 18-35 years in good health.

CDR3 sequence: CASSLGEATYEQYF. DNA for the CDR3: TGTGCCAGCAGCTTGGGGGAAGCTACCTACGAGCAGTACTTC. The rearrangement links TRBV5-6 to TRBJ2-7; D gene ambiguous. The germline CDR1 and CDR2 sequences are SGHDT and YYEEEE. The CDR3 extends over 14 amino acids. V was shortened by 0 bases and J by 2 bases, with 9 bases between the two germline ends.